The source of this T cell receptor beta chain is a study of blood T cell repertoires in COVID-19. In the study overall: Whether acute or convalescent, the COVID-19 samples came from the United States, Italy and Spain. In each case, the material was cDNA or gDNA derived from T cells, B-cell-depleted T cells, or PBMCs.

Per the germline V gene, CDR1 is PRHDT and CDR2 is FYEKMQ (reference sequence). The CDR3 length is 12 residues. The ends were cut back, 5 bases at V and 0 bases at J, with 3 bases in the middle. Under the authors' procedure: Reference gene primer amplification gave estimated nucleated cell counts. TCRdb's table, derived via immunoSEQ multiplex PCR, lists solely in-frame clones and lacks some. V, J and clone size reflect that table, while D and trimming were determined from the DNA. The sample carries 100,000 to 150,000 clones, less than 90% recorded once. The sequence came from a woman in her 30s who had recovered from COVID-19. The sequencing input was peripheral blood. The V call is TRBV13, the J call TRBJ2-3; D remains ambiguous. CDR3 protein: CASSPSTDTQYF. The CDR3 nucleotides are TGTGCCAGCAGCCCTAGCACAGATACGCAGTATTTT.